Below, one T cell receptor (beta chain) is given with its context. The clone's antigen remains unknown. No per-base quality is available; no much larger clone lies one base away. V is cut by 4 bases and J by 7 bases, and the space between the germline ends is 14 bases. The germline V gene gives CDR1 as SNHLY and CDR2 as FYNNEI. Counted from cysteine to phenylalanine, this CDR3 has 13 amino acids. Solely the CDR3 DNA is kept, with 39 bases framed from the first base. What this sample's time point label stands for: baseline before oral tofacitinib. Lesional scalp punch biopsies and peripheral blood were collected from alopecia areata patients. PBMCs were isolated by density centrifugation and stained for CD3, CD4 and CD8, and CD4+ and CD8+ T cells were sorted on a FACSAria. Receptor libraries were prepared by the immunoSEQ multiplex PCR assay. To provide template for TCR sequencing, every sample had RNA extracted and reverse transcribed into cDNA. SuperScript III was used for first-strand cDNA synthesis, primed with a 2:1 mix of oligo-dT and random hexamers. A synthetic immune receptor repertoire was used to assess amplification bias, and residual bias was removed computationally. The authors processed their data as follows. Raw reads were preprocessed to remove errors, and CDR3 was defined by IMGT conventions from the conserved cysteine to phenylalanine. Clonality was calculated as 1 minus Shannon entropy normalized by log2 of the number of productive unique TCRs. Whether scalp clones were CD4 or CD8 was inferred by matching scalp TCRbeta sequences against CD4 and CD8 repertoires sorted from blood. TCRdb stores this immuneACCESS table with in-frame sequences only. Part of the clones is absent; in the studies checked, under half of the shortfall reflects unresolved V genes, and no reason is known for the rest. V, J and clone size reflect that table, while D and trimming were determined from the DNA. The sample table records 100,000 to 150,000 clones; approximately 58% of these occur just once. The ten largest clones take up 4.5% to 5.5% of the sample.

This sample was taken from a study of CD8+ T cells in alopecia areata (dated by TCRdb to 2016 to 2019). General notes on the study: Treated patients were enrolled in an open-label pilot trial of oral tofacitinib, 5 to 10 mg twice daily, for moderate-to-severe alopecia areata. Tofacitinib was given for 6 to 18 months, followed by 6 months of follow-up off drug to assess delayed response and recurrence. In both human patients and the C3H/HeJ mouse model, the study applied high-throughput TCRbeta sequencing to look at T cell clonal expansion in alopecia areata. Human TCRbeta sequencing covered scalp tissue and sorted CD4+ and CD8+ peripheral blood T cells from patchy and totalis/universalis alopecia areata patients and healthy controls. Patients on tofacitinib were biopsied at baseline and after 4 and 24 weeks of treatment, and several of the patients also had a later scalp biopsy. Clonality in the scalp was compared among normal scalp (n=4), patchy alopecia areata scalp (n=8), and alopecia totalis/universalis scalp (n=8). RNA was obtained with the PAXgene miRNA kit for fixed scalp, the miRNeasy kit for PBMCs, and the RNeasy kit for mouse skin. TCRbeta CDR3 regions were amplified by immunoSEQ multiplex PCR with 35 Vbeta forward and 13 Jbeta reverse primers. Broader findings and caveats from the paper: Lesional scalp, especially in alopecia totalis/universalis, showed higher clonality and more expanded CD8+ clones than normal scalp, suggesting antigenic drive. Resident alphabeta T cells in normal human skin are also sequenced, complicating scalp TCR repertoire analysis, unlike mouse skin dominated by gammadelta T cells. Shared TCR sequences between patients were less evident than in mice, which may be partly attributable to HLA diversity in the patient population.

The sequencing used CD4+ T cells sorted from blood, collected at week 0. This sequence originates from a human donor with alopecia areata. Recombination joined TRBV2 with TRBJ2-7; perhaps TRBD1 is the D gene, with 6 bases matching. DNA sequence: TGTGCCAGCAGTGGGGGGCAGGGCTGGGAGCAGTACTTC. It translates to CASSGGQGWEQYF.